The sequence of this TCR beta chain was determined in a study of CD8 T cells in ankylosing spondylitis. There are a few counts of this clonotype. Antigen: not known. Study-level results: Disease-linked clones were reportedly significantly enriched in matched ankylosing spondylitis synovial fluid.

CDR3 length: 13 residues. Germline V gene data show CDR1 as KGHSH and CDR2 as LQKENI. The V gene lost 1 base and the J gene lost 8 bases, with 6 bases spanning the gap. A single record per CDR3 protein comes from TCRdb applying MiXCR to the 5' RACE reads. Among roughly 260,000 distinct CDR3 sequences listed, 15% to 20% were seen once. The chain is built from TRBV18 and TRBJ1-6, with D unresolved. This clonotype originated in a male donor with ankylosing spondylitis or in good health (not recorded which). Source material: blood, either unsorted or a sorted T cell fraction (not recorded which). The CDR3 DNA is TGTGCCAGCTCACCACAGCCCTATTCACCCCTCCACTTT. Its translation is CASSPQPYSPLHF.